This record looks at one T cell receptor (beta chain) sequence and its context. As yet, its antigen is unknown. This specimen comes from a study of shared clonotypes between healthy human individuals. The overall study: Contributing individuals were a couple of females and a few males aged 18 to 49.

The J segment lost 5 bases and the V segment lost 4 bases, leaving 5 bases of the junction unmatched. Germline V CDR1 and CDR2: SGHTS, YDEGEE. CDR3 length equals 14 residues. Whole-study findings and limits: Naive subsets, compared against memory subsets, generally had larger estimated richness values.

Deep-level settings were used for running the assay. The authors loaded about 200 ng DNA, some 32,000 T cell genomes, into sorted-subset replicate PCRs. The protocol was immunoSEQ multiplex PCR, while the TCRdb copy is restricted to in-frame clones and leaves out a portion. Of 2 million to 2.5 million clones in the sample, 90% to 95% were seen once. V and J are TRBV5-8 and TRBJ2-3, with 9 bases fitting TRBD1. The receptor's source is a man between 18 and 35 years old in good health. Some clones in this sample may be carry-over from other donors' samples. Sequenced material: naive CD4+ T cells from PBMCs. Regarding subset: CD45RA+ positively selected. The CDR3 DNA is TGTGCCAGCAGCCGGGACAGGGTTGAAGATACGCAGTATTTT. Its translation: CASSRDRVEDTQYF.